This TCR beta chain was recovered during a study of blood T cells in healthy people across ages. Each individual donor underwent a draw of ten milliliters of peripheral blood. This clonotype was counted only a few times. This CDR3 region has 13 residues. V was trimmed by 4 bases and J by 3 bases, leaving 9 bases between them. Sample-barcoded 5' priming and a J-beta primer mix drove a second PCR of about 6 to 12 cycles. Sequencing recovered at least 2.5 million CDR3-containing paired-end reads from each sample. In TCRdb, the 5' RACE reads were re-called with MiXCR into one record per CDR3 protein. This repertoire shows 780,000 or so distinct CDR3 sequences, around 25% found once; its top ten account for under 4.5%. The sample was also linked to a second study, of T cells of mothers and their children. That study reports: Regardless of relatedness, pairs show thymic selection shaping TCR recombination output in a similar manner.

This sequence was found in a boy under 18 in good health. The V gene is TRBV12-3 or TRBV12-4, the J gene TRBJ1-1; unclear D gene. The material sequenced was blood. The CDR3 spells CASSSGWDTEAFF. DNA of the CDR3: TGTGCCAGCAGTTCTGGCTGGGACACTGAAGCTTTCTTT.